The 21 T cell receptor beta chains below were found in one sample sequenced in a study of cytomegalovirus exposure and HLA in healthy donors. This PCR relied on a set of 60 Vbeta primers and 13 Jbeta primers. TCRdb keeps only in-frame clones here, not all; method: immunoSEQ multiplex PCR. The sample yields fewer than 120,000 clones, 65% to 80% seen once. The sample was PBMCs. All receptors come from a woman in her fifties or sixties in good health and CMV-seropositive.

The chain is built from TRBV10-3 and TRBJ2-3, with 10 bases that match TRBD1. With V trimmed by 4 bases and J by 3 bases, 1 base remained unmatched. The CDR3 runs to 14 residues. The germline gives CDR1 ENHRY, CDR2 SYGVKD. The CDR3 here is CAISGQGATDTQYF. Written as DNA, the CDR3 is TGTGCCATCAGTGGACAGGGGGCAACAGATACGCAGTATTTT.

V is TRBV5-4 and J is TRBJ2-3, with D possibly matching TRBD2 (5 bases). This CDR3 region has 11 residues. CDR1 is SGHNT and CDR2 is YYREEE in the germline V gene (reference sequence). Trimming left V 4 bases short and J 8 bases short, with 8 bases between. The CDR3 nucleotides are TGTGCCAGCAGCCGCGGAGGTACGCAGTATTTT. Its protein product is CASSRGGTQYF.

In DNA form, the CDR3 reads TGTGCCAGCAGCGAGGAACCTTACGAGCAGTACTTC. Residues: CASSEEPYEQYF. V usage is TRBV2 and J usage is TRBJ2-7; D remains ambiguous. The V and J ends lost 6 bases and 4 bases respectively, with 10 bases between them. This CDR3 spans 12 amino acids. Germline V CDR1 and CDR2: SNHLY, FYNNEI.

The V call is TRBV28, the J call TRBJ1-5, with 7 bases matching TRBD1. Trimming cost V 8 bases and J 0 bases; bases outside gene matches: 13. Looked up from germline, CDR1 is MDHEN and CDR2 is SYDVKM. This CDR3 is 17 amino acids long. CDR3 nucleotide sequence: TGTGCCAGCCAGAAGAGGGACAGCTATTATAGCAATCAGCCCCAGCATTTT. Protein: CASQKRDSYYSNQPQHF. Supplemented by reference TRBV28 and TRBJ1-5, the full variable domain reads DVKVTQSSRYLVKRTGEKVFLECVQDMDHENMFWYRQDPGLGLRLIYFSYDVKMKEKGDIPEGYSVSREKKERFSLILESASTNQTSMYLCASQKRDSYYSNQPQHFGDGTRLSIL.

The V and J genes are TRBV18 and TRBJ1-4; D gene uncertain. Trimming pared 6 bases from V and 0 bases from J, leaving 14 bases between. The CDR3 runs 16 residues. Germline V gene lookup returns CDR1 KGHSH and CDR2 LQKENI. Here the CDR3 reads CASSPLPSATNEKLFF. CDR3 DNA: TGTGCCAGCTCTCCTCTACCATCCGCAACTAATGAAAAACTGTTTTTT.

The rearrangement uses TRBV29-1 and TRBJ1-2, with unresolved D. CDR1 is SQVTM and CDR2 is ANQGSEA in the germline V gene. Trimming shortened V by 8 bases and J by 0 bases, and 10 bases separated the two germline ends. This CDR3 is 12 amino acids long. The CDR3 is CSFQSANYGYTF. The CDR3 region has the DNA TGCAGCTTTCAAAGCGCTAACTATGGCTACACCTTC.

Points on this clone: The junction differs from germline at one of its ends, possibly a read error. V and J are TRBV29-1 and TRBJ2-3; maybe TRBD2 (5 bases). CDR3 length: 15 residues. Germline values: CDR1 SQVTM, CDR2 ANQGSEA. CDR3 protein: CSVDTSGSSTDAQYF. The CDR3 DNA is TGCAGCGTTGATACGAGCGGTTCTAGCACAGATGCGCAGTATTTT.

V and J are TRBV5-1 and TRBJ2-1; TRBD2 aligns across 12 bases. V dropped 4 bases and J dropped 7; count of bases not matched to a gene: 6. The germline CDR1 and CDR2 sequences are SGHRS and YFSETQ. This CDR3 comprises 15 residues. This CDR3 is CASSPTSGSLNEQFF. The CDR3 DNA sequence: TGCGCCAGCAGCCCGACTAGCGGGAGTCTGAATGAGCAGTTCTTC. Complete variable domain (other parts from reference TRBV5-1 and TRBJ2-1): KAGVTQTPRYLIKTRGQQVTLSCSPISGHRSVSWYQQTPGQGLQFLFEYFSETQRNKGNFPGRFSGRQFSNSRSEMNVSTLELGDSALYLCASSPTSGSLNEQFFGPGTRLTVL.

The rearrangement joins TRBV18 to TRBJ2-7, with TRBD2 matching 7 bases. Germline V gives CDR1 KGHSH, CDR2 LQKENI. The CDR3 has 13 amino acids. Trimming took 8 bases from V and 4 from J; bases not matched to a gene: 8. The chain's CDR3 is CASQPGLTYEQYF. Written as DNA, the CDR3 is TGTGCCAGCCAACCGGGACTAACTTACGAGCAGTACTTC.

The V gene is TRBV9, the J gene TRBJ2-7; the match to TRBD2 covers 11 bases. The CDR3 covers 14 residues. Germline-derived CDR1 and CDR2 are SGDLS and YYNGEE. V was clipped by 4 bases and J by 6 bases; unmatched bases: 6. CDR3 DNA sequence: TGTGCCAGCAGCCCACTAGCGGGAGTTGGCGAGCAGTACTTC. This encodes CASSPLAGVGEQYF.

This clone was counted once. CDR3 sequence (DNA): TGCGCCAGCAGCCTTCCACAGGAGAACTATGGCTACACCTTC. It specifies CASSLPQENYGYTF. The chain links TRBV4-1 to TRBJ1-2; a weak D match, TRBD1 (5 bases). The germline gives CDR1 MGHRA, CDR2 YSYEKL. The CDR3 sequence is 14 residues long. The V gene lost 4 bases and the J gene lost 2 bases, with 11 bases spanning the gap.

This clone has only a few counts. The V and J genes are TRBV2 and TRBJ2-3, with D tentatively TRBD2 (6 bases). The CDR3 totals 17 residues. The V end lost 7 bases, the J end lost 0 bases, and 20 bases lay between the germline ends. The V gene's germline CDR1 is SNHLY and CDR2 FYNNEI. The CDR3 protein is CASKERALMPSTDTQYF. In DNA form, the CDR3 reads TGTGCCAGCAAGGAGCGGGCACTCATGCCTAGCACAGATACGCAGTATTTT.

The chain employs TRBV2 and TRBJ1-1, with unresolved D. The CDR3 runs to 14 residues. The germline V gene has CDR1 SNHLY and CDR2 FYNNEI. Trimming took 7 bases from V and 2 from J, leaving 14 bases between them. CDR3 in DNA: TGTGCCAGCACTCAGAGCGTTTCTAACACTGAAGCTTTCTTT. Amino acids: CASTQSVSNTEAFF. Full variable domain (outside the CDR3, taken from reference TRBV2 and TRBJ1-1): EPEVTQTPSHQVTQMGQEVILRCVPISNHLYFYWYRQILGQKVEFLVSFYNNEISEKSEIFDDQFSVERPDGSNFTLKIRSTKLEDSAMYFCASTQSVSNTEAFFGQGTRLTVV.

The J gene is TRBJ2-7, the V gene TRBV7-9; 14 nucleotides align to TRBD2. The V segment lost 5 bases and the J segment 5 bases; nucleotides outside the gene matches: 8. There are 16 residues in the CDR3. Germline V gene lookup returns CDR1 SEHNR and CDR2 FQNEAQ (reference sequence). This CDR3 reads CASSLIGTSGSHEQYF. CDR3 DNA: TGTGCCAGCAGCCTTATCGGGACTAGCGGGAGTCACGAGCAGTACTTC.

The chain uses TRBV7-6 and TRBJ2-5, with D hard to call. V was pared by 5 bases and J by 5 bases, with 12 bases between. Germline CDR1 is SGHVS and CDR2 is FNYEAQ. The CDR3 has 13 residues. DNA of the CDR3: TGTGCCAGCAGCGCTACCATGATTGAGACCCAGTACTTC. This translates into CASSATMIETQYF.

This clone was counted at least ten times. The V and J genes are TRBV5-4 and TRBJ1-1, with 10 bases identical to TRBD1. Trimming at V came to 3 bases and at J to 4 bases, leaving 6 bases not matched to a gene. Germline CDR1 reads SGHNT; CDR2 reads YYREEE (reference sequence). The CDR3 length is 15 residues. The CDR3 coding sequence is TGTGCCAGCAGCTCCCGGACAGGGGGAGGCACTGAAGCTTTCTTT. It translates to CASSSRTGGGTEAFF. Full variable domain (missing parts from reference TRBV5-4 and TRBJ1-1): ETGVTQSPTHLIKTRGQQVTLRCSSQSGHNTVSWYQQALGQGPQFIFQYYREEENGRGNFPPRFSGLQFPNYSSELNVNALELDDSALYLCASSSRTGGGTEAFFGQGTRLTVV.

The rearrangement uses TRBV5-1 and TRBJ2-3; 11 nucleotides align to TRBD2. The CDR3 extends over 15 amino acids. CDR1 SGHRS and CDR2 YFSETQ come from the germline V gene. The trim removed 4 bases at V and 3 bases at J, leaving 4 bases unmatched. CDR3 coding DNA: TGCGCCAGCAGCCAGGGGACTAGCGGTACAGATACGCAGTATTTT. It codes for CASSQGTSGTDTQYF.

This clone has a handful of counts. The gene calls are TRBV5-1 and TRBJ2-1; TRBD1 agrees at 7 bases. The CDR3 consists of 13 residues. Germline V gene data show CDR1 as SGHRS and CDR2 as YFSETQ. After removal of 2 bases from V and 5 bases from J, the junction contained 1 base not matched to a gene. CDR3: CASSLGQDNEQFF. The CDR3 bases are TGCGCCAGCAGCTTAGGACAGGACAATGAGCAGTTCTTC.

The chain is built from TRBV25-1 and TRBJ2-5, with 13 nucleotides matching TRBD2. Germline CDR1 reads MGHDK; CDR2 reads SYGVNS. The CDR3 has 15 amino acids. The junction had 8 bases not matched to a gene; V was cut back by 2 bases and J by 11 bases. As DNA, the CDR3 is TGTGCCAGCAGTGAAGGTCTCGGACTAGCGGGAGAGCAGTACTTC. Its protein is CASSEGLGLAGEQYF.

The gene calls are TRBV13 and TRBJ2-5; TRBD1 matches at 9 bases. The J call may not be correct, given that the DNA end is closer to TRBJ2-7. The CDR3 has 14 amino acids. Germline V gene sequence: CDR1 PRHDT, CDR2 FYEKMQ (reference sequence). For the CDR3, the DNA is TGTGCCAGCAGCTCGCACAGGGGGCTGTACGAGCAGTACTTC. Translation gives CASSSHRGLYEQYF.

This rearrangement joins TRBV19 to TRBJ1-1; D perhaps matches TRBD1 (5 bases). V dropped 8 bases and J dropped 4 bases, with 14 bases sitting between them. CDR3 length equals 13 residues. From germline, CDR1 is LNHDA and CDR2 SQIVND (reference sequence). CDR3 sequence (DNA): TGTGCCAGTGCGCGGGGCGTGGGCACTGAAGCTTTCTTT. Protein sequence: CASARGVGTEAFF.